The clone carrying this TCR beta chain occurred a few times. Its antigen is still unknown. The sample is drawn from a study of CD8+CD57+ T cells in acquired aplastic anemia. Study-wide background: On average, sorted CD4+ and CD8+ cells gave 2.5 to 4 ug of DNA.

According to the study, genomic DNA was the template for TCR beta VDJ and CDR3 profiling. TCRdb re-called the reads through MiXCR, storing one row per CDR3 protein. The sample consists of approximately 220,000 distinct CDR3 sequences, about 44% of them appearing once. Study findings and constraints: About 27 shared CD8+ CDR3s appeared highly expressed within patients' immunodominant clones.

Previously, flow cytometry had revealed CD8+CD57+ cell expansion in the patients chosen for sequencing. Every patient was diagnosed with severe acquired aplastic anemia. At the time of blood sampling, patients had not yet received any therapy. This clonotype was obtained from a human donor with aplastic anemia. The specimen was sorted CD4+, CD8+, or CD8+CD57+ T cells (not recorded which) from PBMCs.

The CDR3 spells CASSSTGGGSGYTF. As DNA, the CDR3 is TGTGCCAGCAGCTCGACAGGGGGCGGATCTGGCTACACCTTC. The rearrangement uses TRBV7-3 and TRBJ1-2; 10 nucleotides agree with TRBD1. The CDR3 sequence is 14 residues long. Germline CDR1 is SGHTA and CDR2 is FQGTGA. The trim removed 4 bases at V and 7 bases at J, leaving 6 bases unmatched.